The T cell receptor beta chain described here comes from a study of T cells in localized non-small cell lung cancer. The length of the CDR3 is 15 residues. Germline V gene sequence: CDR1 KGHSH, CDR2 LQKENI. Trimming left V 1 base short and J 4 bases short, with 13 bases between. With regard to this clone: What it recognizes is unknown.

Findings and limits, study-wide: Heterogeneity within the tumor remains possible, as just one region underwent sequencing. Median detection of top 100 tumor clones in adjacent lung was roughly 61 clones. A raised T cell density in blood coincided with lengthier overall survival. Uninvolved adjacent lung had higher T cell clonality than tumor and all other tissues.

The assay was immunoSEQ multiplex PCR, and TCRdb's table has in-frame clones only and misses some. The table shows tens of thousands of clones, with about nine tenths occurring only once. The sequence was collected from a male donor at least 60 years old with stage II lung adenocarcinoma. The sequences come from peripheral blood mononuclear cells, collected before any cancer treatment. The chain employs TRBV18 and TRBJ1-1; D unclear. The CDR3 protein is CASSPRNEPGTEAFF. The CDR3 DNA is TGTGCCAGCTCACCACGCAACGAACCAGGCACTGAAGCTTTCTTT.